This T cell receptor (beta chain) was recorded in a study of Graves' ophthalmopathy and Graves' hyperthyroidism. The overall study: Peripheral blood was collected at initial diagnosis, before any treatment.

CDR3 length: 12 amino acids. Between the trimmed V and J ends, which lost 7 bases and 5 bases, there was a span of 11 bases. The germline V gene has CDR1 ENHRY and CDR2 SYGVKD. Study-wide results and caveats: Sensitivity reached just under 90% and specificity approximately 81% for a 13-signature model separating ophthalmopathy from stable hyperthyroidism.

Diagnosis relied on clinical symptoms, serum thyroxine, TRAb, thyroid ultrasound and orbital computed tomography. This clonotype was seen at least ten times. The target antigen is unknown. Amplified TCR beta CDR3 regions were obtained using RNA transcripts as template. RT-PCR with HTBI primers came first, then second-round multiplex PCR. TCRdb itself ran the multiplex PCR reads through MiXCR, one entry per CDR3 protein. The sample carries under 200,000 distinct CDR3 sequences, 30% to 45% recorded once. Input material: peripheral blood. The clonotype comes from a woman between 40 and 50 years old with Graves' ophthalmopathy. The genes are TRBV10-3 and TRBJ1-2, with a tentative D call TRBD1 (5 bases). Here the CDR3 DNA reads TGTGCCATCAAAACAGGATCTTATGGCTACACCTTC. Its protein product is CAIKTGSYGYTF.